Presented here are 3 T cell receptor beta chains from one specimen sequenced in a study of shared T cell receptors in the human thymus. TCRdb keeps only in-frame clones here, not all; method: immunoSEQ multiplex PCR. The sample holds 640,000 or so clones, approximately 89% seen once. The same data also went into a second study, on human thymus T cells.

Sequenced material: thymocytes. The source is a boy under two years old with a congenital heart defect.

This chain joins TRBV7-9 and TRBJ1-5, with 8 bases fitting TRBD1. The CDR3 totals 18 residues. Germline CDR1 reads SEHNR; CDR2 reads FQNEAQ (reference sequence). J gave up 1 base and V 1 base, and 9 bases lay outside the gene matches. The CDR3 sequence is CASSLVPPTGDSNQPQHF. CDR3 in DNA: TGTGCCAGCAGCTTAGTCCCCCCGACAGGGGACAGCAATCAGCCCCAGCATTTT.

The chain couples TRBV5-6 to TRBJ2-7; 8 bases are a match to TRBD1. In germline, CDR1 is SGHDT, CDR2 YYEEEE. Trimming removed 0 bases from V and 5 bases from J; junction bases left unmatched: 10. The CDR3 loop spans 16 amino acids. The CDR3 DNA reads TGTGCCAGCAGCTTGGTCGCGGCAGGGGGCGAAAACGAGCAGTACTTC. Protein: CASSLVAAGGENEQYF.

This clone was picked up a small number of times. V and J are TRBV28 and TRBJ2-2; TRBD2 matches at 8 bases. Germline V lookup: CDR1 MDHEN, CDR2 SYDVKM. V trimming: 5 bases; J trimming: 5 bases; junction bases outside the gene matches: 10. This CDR3 is 16 amino acids long. CDR3 nucleotide sequence: TGTGCCAGCAGTCTCCCCCTGGCGGGAGGAACCGGGGAGCTGTTTTTT. Amino acids: CASSLPLAGGTGELFF.